The sequence of this T cell receptor beta chain was determined in a study of shared T cell receptors in the human thymus. Sequencing was performed with immunoSEQ multiplex PCR; in TCRdb, only in-frame clones are kept and a portion is missing. Here the sample spans roughly 710,000 clones, 70% to 90% being singletons. CDR1 is LNHDA and CDR2 is SQIVND in the germline V gene (reference sequence). The CDR3 runs 14 residues. The V end lost 7 bases, the J end lost 5 bases, and 12 bases lay between the germline ends. Another study also made use of these data, one on human thymus T cells. That study reports: Unrelated individuals reportedly shared highly overlapping thymic TCR repertoires.

Input material: thymocytes. The TCR originated in a girl less than two years old with a congenital heart defect. This sequence joins TRBV19 and TRBJ1-6; D remains unclear. DNA of the CDR3: TGTGCCAGTACCGAGCGATCCCATAATTCACCCCTCCACTTT. Its protein is CASTERSHNSPLHF.